This T cell receptor beta chain was recorded in a study of blood T cell repertoires in COVID-19. TCRdb's table, derived via immunoSEQ multiplex PCR, lists solely in-frame clones and lacks some. Of about 150,000 clones listed, under 90% are singletons. Sequencing was performed on peripheral blood. The clonotype originates from a man between 60 and 70 years old with acute or convalescent COVID-19.

The CDR3 region is CASSTGLAPTDTQYF. DNA for the CDR3: TGTGCCAGCAGTACCGGACTAGCACCCACAGATACGCAGTATTTT. The rearrangement links TRBV6-5 to TRBJ2-3, with TRBD2 identical over 8 bases. V shed 5 bases and J 2 bases; nucleotides not matched to a gene: 6. CDR3 size: 15 residues. Germline V gene sequence: CDR1 MNHEY, CDR2 SVGAGI.